The entry that follows covers one T cell receptor (beta chain) sequence. The sample is drawn from a study of shared clonotypes between healthy human individuals. The assay was immunoSEQ multiplex PCR, and TCRdb's table has in-frame clones only and misses some. The sample shows over 1.4 million clones, approximately 97% of them seen only once. The CDR3 contains 14 residues. Deletions cut 1 base from V and 2 bases from J, with 7 bases between. Germline values: CDR1 WNHNN, CDR2 SYGVQD (reference sequence). V usage is TRBV10-1 and J usage is TRBJ2-3; D gene ambiguous. The TCR sequence derives from a man aged 25 to 45 in good health. The sequencing input was naive CD4+ T cells sorted from blood. This sample's subset: CD45RA+ positively selected. The CDR3 nucleotides are TGCGCCAGCAGTGAGTTGTCAGACACAGATACGCAGTATTTT. Amino acid sequence: CASSELSDTDTQYF.